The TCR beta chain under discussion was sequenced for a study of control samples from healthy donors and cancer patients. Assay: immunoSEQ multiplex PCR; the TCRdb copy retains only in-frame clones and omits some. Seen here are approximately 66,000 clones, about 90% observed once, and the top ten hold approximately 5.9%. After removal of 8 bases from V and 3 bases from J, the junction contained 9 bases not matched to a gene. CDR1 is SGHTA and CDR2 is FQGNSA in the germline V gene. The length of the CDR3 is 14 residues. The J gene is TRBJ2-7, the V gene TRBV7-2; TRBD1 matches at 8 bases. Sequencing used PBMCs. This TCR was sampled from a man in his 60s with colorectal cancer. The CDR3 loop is CASVTGTGGYEQYF. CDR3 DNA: TGTGCCAGCGTTACCGGGACAGGAGGCTACGAGCAGTACTTC.